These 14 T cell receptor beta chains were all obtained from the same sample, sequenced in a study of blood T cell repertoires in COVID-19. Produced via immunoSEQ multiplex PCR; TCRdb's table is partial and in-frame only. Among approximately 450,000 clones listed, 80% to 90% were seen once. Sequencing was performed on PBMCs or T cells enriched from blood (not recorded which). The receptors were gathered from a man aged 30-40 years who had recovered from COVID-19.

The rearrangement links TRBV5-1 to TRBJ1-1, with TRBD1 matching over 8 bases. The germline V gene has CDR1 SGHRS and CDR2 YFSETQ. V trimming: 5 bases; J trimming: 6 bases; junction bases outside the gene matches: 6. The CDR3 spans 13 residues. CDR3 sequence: CASSVDRGAEAFF. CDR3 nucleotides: TGCGCCAGCAGTGTCGACAGGGGAGCTGAAGCTTTCTTT. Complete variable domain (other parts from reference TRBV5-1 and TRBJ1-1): KAGVTQTPRYLIKTRGQQVTLSCSPISGHRSVSWYQQTPGQGLQFLFEYFSETQRNKGNFPGRFSGRQFSNSRSEMNVSTLELGDSALYLCASSVDRGAEAFFGQGTRLTVV.

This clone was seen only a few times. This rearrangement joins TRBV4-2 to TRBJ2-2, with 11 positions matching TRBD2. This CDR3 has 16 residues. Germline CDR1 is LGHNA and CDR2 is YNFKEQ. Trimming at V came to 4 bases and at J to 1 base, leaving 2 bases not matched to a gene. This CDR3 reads CASSLAGGENTGELFF. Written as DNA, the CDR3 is TGTGCCAGCAGCCTAGCGGGAGGGGAGAACACCGGGGAGCTGTTTTTT.

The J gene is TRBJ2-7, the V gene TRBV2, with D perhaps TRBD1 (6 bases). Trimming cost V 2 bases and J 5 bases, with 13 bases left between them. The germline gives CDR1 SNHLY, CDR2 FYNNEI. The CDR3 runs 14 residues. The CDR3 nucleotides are TGTGCCAGCAGTGAAAGACAGGCCGGGGACGAGCAGTACTTC. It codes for CASSERQAGDEQYF. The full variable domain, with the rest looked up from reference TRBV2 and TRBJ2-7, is EPEVTQTPSHQVTQMGQEVILRCVPISNHLYFYWYRQILGQKVEFLVSFYNNEISEKSEIFDDQFSVERPDGSNFTLKIRSTKLEDSAMYFCASSERQAGDEQYFGPGTRLTVT.

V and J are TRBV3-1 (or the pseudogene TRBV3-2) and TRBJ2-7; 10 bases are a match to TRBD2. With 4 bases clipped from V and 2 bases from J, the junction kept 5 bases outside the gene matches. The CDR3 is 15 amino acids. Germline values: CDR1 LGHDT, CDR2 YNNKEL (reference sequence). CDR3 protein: CASSLGLASTYEQYF. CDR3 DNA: TGTGCCAGCAGCCTGGGACTAGCGAGTACCTACGAGCAGTACTTC.

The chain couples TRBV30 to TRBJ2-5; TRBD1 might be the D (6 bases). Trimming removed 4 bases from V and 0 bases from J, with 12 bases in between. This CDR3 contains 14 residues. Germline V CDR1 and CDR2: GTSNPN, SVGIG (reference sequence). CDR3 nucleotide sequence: TGTGCCTGGATGAGAAGGGGGTACCAAGAGACCCAGTACTTC. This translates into CAWMRRGYQETQYF. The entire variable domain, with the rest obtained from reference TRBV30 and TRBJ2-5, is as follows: SQTIHQWPATLVQPVGSPLSLECTVEGTSNPNLYWYRQAAGRGLQLLFYSVGIGQISSEVPQNLSASRPQDRQFILSSKKLLLSDSGFYLCAWMRRGYQETQYFGPGTRLLVL.

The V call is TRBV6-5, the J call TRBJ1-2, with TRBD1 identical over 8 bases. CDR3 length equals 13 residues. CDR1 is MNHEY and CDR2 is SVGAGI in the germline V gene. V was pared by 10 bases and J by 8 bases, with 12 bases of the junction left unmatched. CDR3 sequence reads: CATSQGQERGYTF. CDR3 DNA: TGTGCCACCTCACAGGGACAGGAGCGCGGCTACACCTTC.

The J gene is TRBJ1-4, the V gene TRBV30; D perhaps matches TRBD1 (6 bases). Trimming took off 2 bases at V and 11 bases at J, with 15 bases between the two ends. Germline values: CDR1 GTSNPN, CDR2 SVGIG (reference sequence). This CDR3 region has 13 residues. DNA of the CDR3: TGTGCCTGGAGTCCCCAGGGGTCTGAGAAACTGTTTTTT. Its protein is CAWSPQGSEKLFF.

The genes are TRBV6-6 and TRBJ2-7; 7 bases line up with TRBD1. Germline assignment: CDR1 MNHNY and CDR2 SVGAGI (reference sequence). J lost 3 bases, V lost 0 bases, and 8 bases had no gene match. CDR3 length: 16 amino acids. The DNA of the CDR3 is TGTGCCAGCAGTTACTCGGAAAGGGGGCGCGGCTACGAGCAGTACTTC. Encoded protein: CASSYSERGRGYEQYF.

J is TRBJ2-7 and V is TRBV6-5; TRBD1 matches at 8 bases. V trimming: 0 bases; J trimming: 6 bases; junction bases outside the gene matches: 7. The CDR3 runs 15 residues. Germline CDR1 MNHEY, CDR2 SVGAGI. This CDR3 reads CASSYSRDRSAEQYF. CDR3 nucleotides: TGTGCCAGCAGTTACTCGAGGGACAGGAGCGCCGAGCAGTACTTC.

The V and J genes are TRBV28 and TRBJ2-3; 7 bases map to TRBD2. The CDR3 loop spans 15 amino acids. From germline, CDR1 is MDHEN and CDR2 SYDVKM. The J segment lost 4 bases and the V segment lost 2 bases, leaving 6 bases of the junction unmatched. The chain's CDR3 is CASSLGAGSADTQYF. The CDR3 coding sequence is TGTGCCAGCAGTTTAGGAGCGGGAAGCGCAGATACGCAGTATTTT.

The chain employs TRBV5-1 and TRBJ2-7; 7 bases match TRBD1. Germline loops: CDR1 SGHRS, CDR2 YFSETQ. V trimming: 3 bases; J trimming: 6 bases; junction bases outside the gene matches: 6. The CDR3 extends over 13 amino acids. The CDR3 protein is CASSSTGTLEQYF. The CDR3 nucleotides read TGCGCCAGCAGCTCGACAGGGACCCTCGAGCAGTACTTC.

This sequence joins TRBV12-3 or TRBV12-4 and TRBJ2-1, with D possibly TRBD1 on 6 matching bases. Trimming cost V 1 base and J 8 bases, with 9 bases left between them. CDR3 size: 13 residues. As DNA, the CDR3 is TGTGCCAGCAGTTTAGGGACAGTCGATGAGCAGTTCTTC. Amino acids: CASSLGTVDEQFF.

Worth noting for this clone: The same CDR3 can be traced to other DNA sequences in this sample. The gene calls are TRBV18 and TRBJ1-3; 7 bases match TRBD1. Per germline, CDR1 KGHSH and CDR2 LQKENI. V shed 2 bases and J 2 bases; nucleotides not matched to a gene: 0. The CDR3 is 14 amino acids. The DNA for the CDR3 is TGTGCCAGCTCACCAGGGACAGCTGGAAACACCATATATTTT. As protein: CASSPGTAGNTIYF.

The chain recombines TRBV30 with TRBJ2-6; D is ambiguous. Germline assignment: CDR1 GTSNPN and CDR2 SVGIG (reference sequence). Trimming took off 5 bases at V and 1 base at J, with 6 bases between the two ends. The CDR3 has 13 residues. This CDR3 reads CAWALSGANVLTF. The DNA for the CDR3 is TGTGCCTGGGCACTTTCTGGGGCCAACGTCCTGACTTTC.